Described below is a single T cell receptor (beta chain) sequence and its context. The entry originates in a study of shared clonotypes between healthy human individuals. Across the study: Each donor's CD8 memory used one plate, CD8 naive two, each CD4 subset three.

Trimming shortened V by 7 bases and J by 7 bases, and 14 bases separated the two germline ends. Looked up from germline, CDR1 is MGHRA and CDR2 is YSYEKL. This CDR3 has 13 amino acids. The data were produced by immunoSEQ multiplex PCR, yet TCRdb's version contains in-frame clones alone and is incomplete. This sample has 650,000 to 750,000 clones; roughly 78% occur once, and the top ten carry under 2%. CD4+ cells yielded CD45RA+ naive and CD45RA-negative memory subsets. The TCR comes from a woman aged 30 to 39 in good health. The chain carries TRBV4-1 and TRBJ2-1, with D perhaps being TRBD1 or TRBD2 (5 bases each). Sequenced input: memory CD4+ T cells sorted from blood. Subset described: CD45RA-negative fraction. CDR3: CASTGTARNEQFF. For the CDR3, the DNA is TGCGCCAGCACCGGGACGGCGAGGAATGAGCAGTTCTTC.